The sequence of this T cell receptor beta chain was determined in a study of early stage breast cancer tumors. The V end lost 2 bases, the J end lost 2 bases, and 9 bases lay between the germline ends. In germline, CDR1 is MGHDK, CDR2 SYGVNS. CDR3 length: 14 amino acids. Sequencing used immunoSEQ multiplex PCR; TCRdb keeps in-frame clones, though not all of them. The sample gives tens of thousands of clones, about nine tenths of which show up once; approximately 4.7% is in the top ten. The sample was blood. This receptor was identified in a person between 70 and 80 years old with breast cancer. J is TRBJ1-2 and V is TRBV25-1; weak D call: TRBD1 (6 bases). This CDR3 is CASSEPGANYGYTF. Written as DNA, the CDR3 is TGTGCCAGCAGTGAACCAGGGGCCAACTATGGCTACACCTTC.